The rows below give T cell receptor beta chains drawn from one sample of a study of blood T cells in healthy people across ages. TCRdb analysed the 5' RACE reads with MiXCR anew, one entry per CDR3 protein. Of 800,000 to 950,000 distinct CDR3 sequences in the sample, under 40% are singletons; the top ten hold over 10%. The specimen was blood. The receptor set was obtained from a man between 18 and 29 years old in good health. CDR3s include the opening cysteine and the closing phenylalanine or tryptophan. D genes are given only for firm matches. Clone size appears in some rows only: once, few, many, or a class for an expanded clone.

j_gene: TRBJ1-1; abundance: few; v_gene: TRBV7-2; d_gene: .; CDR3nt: TGTGCCAGCAGCACTGGACAGAGACACACTGAAGCTTTCTTT; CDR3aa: CASSTGQRHTEAFF
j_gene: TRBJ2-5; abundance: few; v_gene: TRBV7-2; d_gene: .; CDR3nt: TGTGCCAGCAGCTTAGATTGGCTGTCCTACAATGAGCAGTACTTC; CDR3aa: CASSLDWLSYNEQYF
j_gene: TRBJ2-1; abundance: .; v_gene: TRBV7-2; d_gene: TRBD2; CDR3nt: TGTGCCAGCAGCCCCTTTAGCGGGGGGGTGGTTGAGCAGTTCTTC; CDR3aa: CASSPFSGGVVEQFF
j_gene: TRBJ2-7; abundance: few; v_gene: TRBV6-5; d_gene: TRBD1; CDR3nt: TGTGCCAGCAGTTACACTGACAGGGGTTCCCCCTACGAGCAGTACTTC; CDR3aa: CASSYTDRGSPYEQYF
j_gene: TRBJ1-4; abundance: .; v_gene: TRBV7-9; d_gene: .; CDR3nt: TGTGCCAGCAGCTTAGCGGGACAAGCAGGAAAACTGTTTTTT; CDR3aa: CASSLAGQAGKLFF
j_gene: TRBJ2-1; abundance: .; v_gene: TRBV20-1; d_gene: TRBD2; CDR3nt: TGCAGTGCCCTGGACACTAGCGGGGGCCAGGGTGAGCAGTTCTTC; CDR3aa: CSALDTSGGQGEQFF
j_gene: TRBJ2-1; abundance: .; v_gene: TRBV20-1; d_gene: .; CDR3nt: TGCAGTGCTAGGGGGGTTAATGAGCAGTTCTTC; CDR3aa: CSARGVNEQFF
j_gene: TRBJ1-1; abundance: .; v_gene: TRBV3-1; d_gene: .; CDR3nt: TGTGCCAGCAGCCAAGAGGAAGAGGGGGTTGGAGCTTTCTTT; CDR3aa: CASSQEEEGVGAFF
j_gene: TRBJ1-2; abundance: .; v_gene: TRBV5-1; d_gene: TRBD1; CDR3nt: TGCGCCAGCAGCGGTGAAGGGGGCGCCGCTCGTGGCTACACCTTC; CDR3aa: CASSGEGGAARGYTF
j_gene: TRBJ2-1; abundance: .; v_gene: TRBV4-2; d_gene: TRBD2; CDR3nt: TGTGCCAGCAGCCAATCTAGCGGGGGGGCCGAAAATGAGCAGTTCTTC; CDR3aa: CASSQSSGGAENEQFF
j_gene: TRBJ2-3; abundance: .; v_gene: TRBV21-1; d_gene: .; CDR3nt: TGTGCCAGCAGCAAGGAGTCGGCGGCCCAGGGCCCCACAGATACGCAGTATTTT; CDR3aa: CASSKESAAQGPTDTQYF
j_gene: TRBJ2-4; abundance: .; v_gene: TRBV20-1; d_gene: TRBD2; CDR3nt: TGCAGTGCTAGAGATCTAGAGCGGGGCGCCATTCAGTACTTC; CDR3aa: CSARDLERGAIQYF
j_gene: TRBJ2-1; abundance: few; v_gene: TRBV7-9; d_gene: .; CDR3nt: TGTGCCAGCAGCTTAGGACTAGGGGGGCTTAATGAGCAGTTCTTC; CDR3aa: CASSLGLGGLNEQFF
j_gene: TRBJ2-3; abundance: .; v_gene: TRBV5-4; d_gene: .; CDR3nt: TGTGCCAGCAGCGTGGCTTACGGGGGCGCGCCGCAGTATTTT; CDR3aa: CASSVAYGGAPQYF
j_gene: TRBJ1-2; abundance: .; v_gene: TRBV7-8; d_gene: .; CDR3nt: TGTGCCAGCAACTTAATAGGGGCACACCAAGCTAACTATGGCTACACCTTC; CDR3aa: CASNLIGAHQANYGYTF
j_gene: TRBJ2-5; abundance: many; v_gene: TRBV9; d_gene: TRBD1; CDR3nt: TGTGCCAGCAGCTGGGGACAGACCCCTTACCAAGAGACCCAGTACTTC; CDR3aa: CASSWGQTPYQETQYF
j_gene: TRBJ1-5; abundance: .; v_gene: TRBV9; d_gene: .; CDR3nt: TGTGCCAGCAGCGTAGAAAGGCATAGCAATCAGCCCCAGCATTTT; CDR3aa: CASSVERHSNQPQHF
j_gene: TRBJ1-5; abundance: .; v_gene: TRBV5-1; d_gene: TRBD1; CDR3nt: TGCGCCAGCAGCTTGGACGGACAGGACGGGCAGCCCCAGCATTTT; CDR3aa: CASSLDGQDGQPQHF
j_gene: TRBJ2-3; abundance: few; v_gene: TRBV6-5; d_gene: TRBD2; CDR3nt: TGTGCCAGCAGTTACTCGAGTAGCGGGGCAGATACGCAGTATTTT; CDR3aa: CASSYSSSGADTQYF
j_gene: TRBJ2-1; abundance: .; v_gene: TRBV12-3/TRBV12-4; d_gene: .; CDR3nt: TGTGCCAGCAGTTTTGGATCGGGCCAGTTCTTC; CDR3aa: CASSFGSGQFF
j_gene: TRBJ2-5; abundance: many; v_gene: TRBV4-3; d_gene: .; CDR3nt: TGCGCCAGCAGCCAAGAGATGATTCAAGAGACCCAGTACTTC; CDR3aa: CASSQEMIQETQYF
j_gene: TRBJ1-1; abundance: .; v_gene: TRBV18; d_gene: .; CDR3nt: TGTGCCAGCTCACCACTTGTGGGGACACGTCCGGGGGCATGGGCTTTCTTT; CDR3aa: CASSPLVGTRPGAWAFF
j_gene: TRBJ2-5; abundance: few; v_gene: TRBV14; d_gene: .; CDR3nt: TGTGCCAGCAGCCAACTTCCCGGACCGAGCCAAGAGACCCAGTACTTC; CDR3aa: CASSQLPGPSQETQYF
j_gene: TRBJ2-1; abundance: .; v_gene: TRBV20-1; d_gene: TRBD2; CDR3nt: TGCAGTGCTAGAGGGACTAGCGGGGTGTTATACAATGAGCAGTTCTTC; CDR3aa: CSARGTSGVLYNEQFF
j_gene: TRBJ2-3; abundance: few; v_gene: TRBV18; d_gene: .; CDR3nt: TGTGCCAGCTCACCACCGACAGAGAGCACAGATACGCAGTATTTT; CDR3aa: CASSPPTESTDTQYF
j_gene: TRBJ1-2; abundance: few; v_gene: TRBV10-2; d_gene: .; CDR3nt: TGCGCCAGCCGCGACAGGTCAGATGGCTACACCTTC; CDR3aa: CASRDRSDGYTF
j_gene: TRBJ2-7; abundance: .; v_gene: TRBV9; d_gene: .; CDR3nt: TGTGCCAGCAGCGTAGGAGAGGGAGTAAACTACGAGCAGTACTTC; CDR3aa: CASSVGEGVNYEQYF
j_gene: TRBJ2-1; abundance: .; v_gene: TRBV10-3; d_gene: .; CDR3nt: TGTGCCATCAGTGAGTCGATTACGGGACCCGAGCAGTTCTTC; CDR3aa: CAISESITGPEQFF
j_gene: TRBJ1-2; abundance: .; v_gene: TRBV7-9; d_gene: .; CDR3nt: TGTGCCAGCAGCAGATCGGGACGGCTGGATCGTGGCTACACCTTC; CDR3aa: CASSRSGRLDRGYTF
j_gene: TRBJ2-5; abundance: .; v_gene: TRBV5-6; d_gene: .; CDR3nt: TGTGCCAGCAGCTTGAATCTCAAAGTGGGGACCCAGTACTTC; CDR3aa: CASSLNLKVGTQYF
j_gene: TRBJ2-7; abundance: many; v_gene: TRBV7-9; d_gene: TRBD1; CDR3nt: TGTGCCAGCAGCTTAGGTAACAGGGGGAGCACCTACGAGCAGTACTTC; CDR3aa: CASSLGNRGSTYEQYF
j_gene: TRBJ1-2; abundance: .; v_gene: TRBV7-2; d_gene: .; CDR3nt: TGTGCCAACAGCTTATCAGGGACCAACTATGGCTACACCTTC; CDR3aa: CANSLSGTNYGYTF